This T cell receptor beta chain was retrieved from a study of Ad26.COV2.S vaccination and SARS-CoV-2 variants. Across the whole study: The vaccine Ad26.COV2.S was put into the muscle once, or twice with 56 days between.

Only one count was recorded for this clone. Its antigen is not known. Study-wide points: Reported post-vaccination CD8+ and CD4+ T cell responses to spike showed substantial breadth. Breadth and depth estimates from TCRs may understate total T cell responses.

Using immunoSEQ multiplex PCR, the repertoire was profiled, and TCRdb retains in-frame clones only, with some absent. This sample yields about 320,000 clones, of which 86% are seen a single time; around 1.9% belongs to the top ten. This CDR3 contains 15 residues. V was clipped by 6 bases and J by 2 bases, with 14 bases between them. Per the germline V gene, CDR1 is LGHDT and CDR2 is YNNKEL (reference sequence). Indicated treatment: around 19 received Ad26.COV2.S at low or high dose, single or two shots; about 5 received placebo; per-sample allocation not given. Collection of the samples took place on day 63 after the first injection of vaccine or placebo. This vaccine is an Ad26 vector that expresses the Wuhan-strain SARS-CoV-2 spike.

The V and J genes are TRBV3-1 (or the pseudogene TRBV3-2) and TRBJ2-1; TRBD2 is a possible D gene (6 bases). The specimen comprised peripheral blood, sampled in a trial of Ad26.COV2.S vaccine versus placebo. The sequence derives from a person between 18 and 65 years old who received the Ad26.COV2.S COVID-19 vaccine or a placebo. The CDR3 DNA reads TGTGCCAGCAGAGGACGACGGGGGACCTACAATGAGCAGTTCTTC. Translating gives CASRGRRGTYNEQFF.